A single sample is the source of the 29 T cell receptor beta chains below, sequenced in a study of vaccination effects on CD4 cells after COVID-19. Their specific antigens are unknown. Ahead of sequencing, the ViraFEST assay grew antigen-specific CD4+ T cells using viral peptide pools. Following a roughly ten-day culture, CD4+ T cells were purified. Of the BNT162b2 and mRNA-1273 vaccines, participants received two doses of one or the other. Method: immunoSEQ multiplex PCR; TCRdb's copy keeps in-frame clones and lacks some. The data show 25,000 to 35,000 clones, roughly 80% seen once. This sample comprised CD4+ T cells from PBMCs cultured with SARS-CoV-2 spike peptides, obtained after COVID-19 vaccination. These receptors originate from a human donor who received a COVID-19 vaccine. Some clones in this sample may be carry-over from other donors' samples.

Only a few counts were recorded for this clone. The genes are TRBV6-5 and TRBJ1-4, with D perhaps TRBD1 (5 bases). CDR1 is MNHEY, CDR2 SVGAGI, per germline. This CDR3 comprises 15 residues. Trimming left V 3 bases short and J 0 bases short, with 8 bases between. CDR3 loop: CASSYLGATNEKLFF. CDR3 nucleotides: TGTGCCAGCAGTTATCTAGGGGCAACTAATGAAAAACTGTTTTTT.

The V call is TRBV28, the J call TRBJ1-1, with D possibly matching TRBD1 (5 bases). Germline V gene sequence: CDR1 MDHEN, CDR2 SYDVKM. The CDR3 runs 11 residues. With 5 bases removed from V and 14 bases from J, the gap between germline ends came to 15 bases. CDR3 in DNA: TGTGCCAGCAGTCCTAACCGGGGGTGGTTCTTT. Its translation: CASSPNRGWFF. Drawing the rest from reference TRBV28 and TRBJ1-1, the complete variable domain is DVKVTQSSRYLVKRTGEKVFLECVQDMDHENMFWYRQDPGLGLRLIYFSYDVKMKEKGDIPEGYSVSREKKERFSLILESASTNQTSMYLCASSPNRGWFFGQGTRLTVV.

The rearrangement links TRBV5-1 to TRBJ2-5; 9 nucleotides align to TRBD2. V gave up 3 bases and J gave up 1 base; unmatched junction bases: 10. This CDR3 is 17 amino acids long. From germline, CDR1 is SGHRS and CDR2 YFSETQ. The DNA for the CDR3 is TGCGCCAGCAGCTACGGTTCGCGGGGGGGCGGCCAAGAGACCCAGTACTTC. Protein: CASSYGSRGGGQETQYF.

The chain employs TRBV28 and TRBJ2-1; D is ambiguous. Between the trimmed V and J ends, which lost 6 bases and 5 bases, there was a span of 11 bases. The CDR3 is 13 amino acids. CDR1 and CDR2 from the germline V gene are MDHEN and SYDVKM. The CDR3 protein is CASRFRLNNEQFF. In nucleotides, the CDR3 is TGTGCCAGCAGGTTCAGATTAAACAATGAGCAGTTCTTC.

This chain links TRBV6-5 with TRBJ1-2, with D perhaps TRBD1 (5 bases). The germline V and J ends were trimmed by 5 bases and 4 bases, with 17 bases remaining between them. The CDR3 sequence is 15 residues long. Looked up from germline, CDR1 is MNHEY and CDR2 is SVGAGI. The CDR3 reads CASSKPGLGIYGYTF. The CDR3 DNA reads TGTGCCAGCAGTAAGCCGGGACTGGGGATCTATGGCTACACCTTC.

The J gene is TRBJ1-2, the V gene TRBV2, with D maybe TRBD1 (5 bases). V shed 5 bases and J shed 4 bases, with 8 bases lying between them. The CDR3 extends over 12 amino acids. The germline V gene has CDR1 SNHLY and CDR2 FYNNEI. CDR3 nucleotides: TGTGCCAGCAGTCCGGACATCTATGGCTACACCTTC. The encoded protein is CASSPDIYGYTF.

This clone was counted a single time. The gene calls are TRBV5-6 and TRBJ2-5; D is unclear. CDR3 size: 16 residues. Deletions cut 0 bases from V and 1 base from J, with 13 bases between. The germline gives CDR1 SGHDT, CDR2 YYEEEE. DNA for the CDR3: TGTGCCAGCAGCTTGGCCCTTTCTGGGGTCCAAGAGACCCAGTACTTC. Translated, it gives CASSLALSGVQETQYF.

The V and J genes are TRBV2 and TRBJ1-2; TRBD1 might be the D (5 bases). Germline V CDR1 and CDR2: SNHLY, FYNNEI. V lost 6 bases and J lost 4, with 12 bases in between. CDR3 length: 13 amino acids. The DNA of the CDR3 is TGTGCCAGCAGGGACACCGCCTTCTATGGCTACACCTTC. Residues: CASRDTAFYGYTF.

This chain uses TRBV21-1 with TRBJ1-4; the D call in the table, TRBD1, was not verified against the DNA. TRBV21-1 is shown as a pseudogene. This CDR3 spans 18 amino acids. This CDR3 is CASSKVFRFGDRDEKLFF. DNA for the CDR3: TGTGCCAGCAGCAAAGTTTTTAGGTTCGGCGACAGGGATGAAAAACTGTTTTTT.

The V and J genes are TRBV18 and TRBJ1-1, with D possibly matching TRBD1 (5 bases). Germline assignment: CDR1 KGHSH and CDR2 LQKENI. Trimming took 2 bases from V and 8 from J, leaving 12 bases between them. This CDR3 is 13 amino acids long. The CDR3 coding sequence is TGTGCCAGCTCACCAGCGGAGAAGGGGGAAGCTTTCTTT. Protein sequence: CASSPAEKGEAFF.

The chain recombines TRBV2 with TRBJ1-4; unclear D gene. The CDR3 runs to 14 residues. The germline V and J ends were trimmed by 7 bases and 0 bases, with 9 bases remaining between them. Looked up from germline, CDR1 is SNHLY and CDR2 is FYNNEI. CDR3: CASNGFATNEKLFF. The CDR3 DNA reads TGTGCCAGCAATGGGTTCGCAACTAATGAAAAACTGTTTTTT.

The J gene is TRBJ1-5, the V gene TRBV9; D perhaps matches TRBD1 (5 bases). The CDR3 has 14 amino acids. V was clipped by 4 bases and J by 7 bases, with 15 bases between them. Germline lookup yields CDR1 SGDLS and CDR2 YYNGEE. In DNA form, the CDR3 reads TGTGCCAGCAGCCCGATTGGGGGAGGACAGCCCCAGCATTTT. Its protein is CASSPIGGGQPQHF.

This clone was seen more than once but under ten times. V is TRBV19 and J is TRBJ1-5; D is perhaps TRBD1 (6 bases). Germline V gene data show CDR1 as LNHDA and CDR2 as SQIVND (reference sequence). V lost 4 bases, J lost 0 bases, and 13 bases lay in between. The CDR3 consists of 16 residues. The DNA of the CDR3 is TGTGCCAGTAGTACCTACAGGGACATTAGCAATCAGCCCCAGCATTTT. Translating it yields CASSTYRDISNQPQHF.

The rearrangement links TRBV18 to TRBJ1-4; no firm D call. The germline V and J ends were trimmed by 2 bases and 0 bases, with 10 bases remaining between them. This CDR3 has 16 residues. CDR1 is KGHSH and CDR2 is LQKENI in the germline V gene. This CDR3 is CASSPGMGATNEKLFF. DNA for the CDR3: TGTGCCAGCTCACCAGGGATGGGTGCAACTAATGAAAAACTGTTTTTT.

The CDR3 reads CASSHARTGGTFF. The CDR3 DNA is TGCGCCAGCAGCCACGCCCGGACAGGGGGCACGTTCTTC. The V and J genes are TRBV4-3 and TRBJ2-1, with 11 nucleotides matching TRBD1. The CDR3 covers 13 residues. Looked up from germline, CDR1 is LGHNA and CDR2 is YSLEER. The V gene end was trimmed by 3 bases and the J gene end by 15 bases; junction bases not matched to a gene: 7.

The chain couples TRBV7-9 to TRBJ2-5; D unresolved. The germline V and J ends were trimmed by 5 bases and 5 bases, with 9 bases remaining between them. The germline V gene encodes CDR1 SEHNR and CDR2 FQNEAQ (reference sequence). The CDR3 runs 12 residues. This chain's CDR3 is CASSLSFETQYF. The CDR3 nucleotides read TGTGCCAGCAGCCTGTCGTTTGAGACCCAGTACTTC.

As for this clone: Its ends do not fully match the called genes, so a read error is possible. This CDR3 is CTSSEGDKLYQETQYF. CDR3 DNA sequence: TGCACAAGTAGCGAGGGGGACAAACTATACCAAGAGACCCAGTACTTC. The rearrangement links TRBV7-9 to TRBJ2-5, with a weak D call TRBD1 (6 bases). The CDR3 runs to 16 residues. Germline CDR1 is SEHNR and CDR2 is FQNEAQ (reference sequence).

V gene TRBV5-1 combines with J gene TRBJ1-3; no definite D call. Per germline, CDR1 SGHRS and CDR2 YFSETQ. The CDR3 length is 14 residues. The V end was cut by 5 bases, the J end by 0 bases, with 9 bases between. The CDR3 region is CASRTEYSGNTIYF. In DNA, the CDR3 is TGCGCCAGCAGGACCGAGTACTCTGGAAACACCATATATTTT.

This chain links TRBV30 with TRBJ1-3, with D tentatively TRBD1 (6 bases). V lost 2 bases and J lost 4, with 9 bases in between. The germline V gene encodes CDR1 GTSNPN and CDR2 SVGIG (reference sequence). This CDR3 contains 13 residues. CDR3 loop: CAWSQQGGNTIYF. CDR3 bases: TGTGCCTGGAGTCAACAGGGAGGAAACACCATATATTTT. Drawing the rest from reference TRBV30 and TRBJ1-3, the complete variable domain is SQTIHQWPATLVQPVGSPLSLECTVEGTSNPNLYWYRQAAGRGLQLLFYSVGIGQISSEVPQNLSASRPQDRQFILSSKKLLLSDSGFYLCAWSQQGGNTIYFGEGSWLTVV.

The gene calls are TRBV6-5 and TRBJ1-5; 7 bases are shared with TRBD1. This CDR3 spans 15 amino acids. Germline CDR1 reads MNHEY; CDR2 reads SVGAGI. Trimming cost V 6 bases and J 5 bases; bases outside gene matches: 10. CDR3 sequence: CASRVSDRAHQPQHF. The CDR3 nucleotides read TGTGCCAGCAGGGTGAGTGACAGGGCCCATCAGCCCCAGCATTTT.

The chain carries TRBV15 and TRBJ1-1; D might be TRBD1 (5 bases). V lost 0 bases, J lost 5 bases, and 10 bases lay in between. From germline, CDR1 is LNHNV and CDR2 YYDKDF (reference sequence). The CDR3 contains 14 residues. The CDR3 region is CATSRDLEGTEAFF. CDR3 nucleotide sequence: TGTGCCACCAGCAGAGATCTCGAGGGGACTGAAGCTTTCTTT.

This rearrangement joins TRBV30 to TRBJ1-3; a possible D gene is TRBD1 (6 bases). CDR3 length equals 13 residues. Looked up from germline, CDR1 is GTSNPN and CDR2 is SVGIG (reference sequence). The V end lost 4 bases, the J end lost 4 bases, and 11 bases lay between the germline ends. CDR3 protein: CAWKQGPGNTIYF. The CDR3 nucleotides read TGTGCCTGGAAACAGGGACCCGGAAACACCATATATTTT.

V and J are TRBV2 and TRBJ1-1; 7 positions agree with TRBD1. Germline CDR1 SNHLY, CDR2 FYNNEI. The length of the CDR3 is 15 residues. With V trimmed by 3 bases and J by 6 bases, 10 bases remained unmatched. The CDR3 region has the DNA TGTGCCAGCAGTGAGACAGGGAGGTATGGCGCTGAAGCTTTCTTT. Translated, it gives CASSETGRYGAEAFF.

The chain links TRBV29-1 to TRBJ1-2; D perhaps matches TRBD1 (5 bases). The CDR3 loop spans 15 amino acids. The germline V gene encodes CDR1 SQVTM and CDR2 ANQGSEA. Between the trimmed V and J ends, which lost 5 bases and 3 bases, there was a span of 19 bases. The CDR3 protein is CSVPAIYQGYYGYTF. The CDR3 region has the DNA TGCAGCGTTCCAGCAATTTATCAGGGCTACTATGGCTACACCTTC.

The DNA for the CDR3 is TGTGCCAGCAGTTTGCGCTGGGAGGGGACTAGCGGGAACAATGAGCAGTTCTTC. This sequence encodes CASSLRWEGTSGNNEQFF. The V and J genes are TRBV28 and TRBJ2-1; TRBD2 matches 13 bases. V was clipped by 3 bases and J by 5 bases; unmatched bases: 10. This CDR3 region has 18 residues. CDR1 and CDR2 (germline): MDHEN, SYDVKM.

The J gene is TRBJ1-4, the V gene TRBV28; 9 nucleotides match TRBD1. With 8 bases clipped from V and 7 bases from J, the junction kept 11 bases outside the gene matches. CDR1 is MDHEN, CDR2 SYDVKM, per germline. CDR3 size: 15 residues. The CDR3 reads CASGGSGTGTEKLFF. For the CDR3, the DNA is TGTGCCAGCGGCGGATCCGGGACAGGGACTGAAAAACTGTTTTTT.

V and J are TRBV14 and TRBJ2-2; D remains ambiguous. The CDR3 covers 13 residues. The V end was cut by 8 bases, the J end by 5 bases, with 12 bases between. CDR1 SGHDN and CDR2 FVKESK come from the germline V gene. CDR3 in amino acids: CASGRGQTGELFF. DNA for the CDR3: TGTGCCAGCGGTCGTGGTCAGACCGGGGAGCTGTTTTTT. The full variable domain, its missing parts supplied by reference TRBV14 and TRBJ2-2, is EAGVTQFPSHSVIEKGQTVTLRCDPISGHDNLYWYRRVMGKEIKFLLHFVKESKQDESGMPNNRFLAERTGGTYSTLKVQPAELEDSGVYFCASGRGQTGELFFGEGSRLTVL.

The chain employs TRBV7-9 and TRBJ2-5; the match to TRBD1 covers 8 bases. Trimming cost V 5 bases and J 0 bases; bases outside gene matches: 11. The CDR3 is made up of 17 amino acids. Germline CDR1 SEHNR, CDR2 FQNEAQ (reference sequence). The CDR3 DNA is TGTGCCAGCAGCCCCGACAGGGGACGCCAGTACCAAGAGACCCAGTACTTC. As protein: CASSPDRGRQYQETQYF.

The chain links TRBV6-1 to TRBJ1-5, with 9 nucleotides matching TRBD1. CDR1 and CDR2 (germline): MNHNS, SASEGT. The CDR3 spans 15 residues. The ends lost 3 bases at V and 4 bases at J; junction bases unmatched: 4. CDR3 loop: CASSDSGQGNQPQHF. In DNA, the CDR3 is TGTGCCAGCAGTGATTCTGGACAGGGGAATCAGCCCCAGCATTTT.